This is a list of T cell receptor beta chains from one sample in a study of control samples from healthy donors and cancer patients. Method: immunoSEQ multiplex PCR; TCRdb's copy keeps in-frame clones and lacks some. The sample shows fewer than 500,000 clones, roughly 90% of them seen only once. The material sequenced was PBMCs. These TCRs come from a middle-aged man with head and neck cancer. The CDR3 runs from the conserved cysteine through the conserved F or W. The D gene is left open where the match is weak. Clone size appears in some rows only: once, few, many, or a class for an expanded clone.

clone_size	d_call	v_call	j_call	cdr3_aa	cdr3_nt
-	-	TRBV6-5	TRBJ1-2	CASRKGRFYGYTF	TGTGCCAGCAGAAAGGGACGGTTCTATGGCTACACCTTC
once	TRBD1	TRBV28	TRBJ2-2	CASRIPGQSNTGELFF	TGTGCCAGCAGGATTCCGGGACAGTCGAACACCGGGGAGCTGTTTTTT
-	-	TRBV27	TRBJ2-4	CASSLSKGNIQYF	TGTGCCAGCAGTTTATCTAAGGGGAACATTCAGTACTTC
-	-	TRBV6-5	TRBJ1-1	CASRSPDMNTEAFF	TGTGCCAGCAGGTCGCCGGACATGAACACTGAAGCTTTCTTT
-	TRBD2	TRBV27	TRBJ2-1	CASSTRWRGLSREANNEQFF	TGTGCCAGCAGTACGCGGTGGAGGGGTCTCTCACGGGAGGCCAACAATGAGCAGTTCTTC
-	TRBD1	TRBV19	TRBJ1-4	CASGETGQFNEKLFF	TGTGCCAGTGGAGAAACGGGACAGTTTAATGAAAAACTGTTTTTT
-	-	TRBV9	TRBJ1-2	CASSNDGYGYTF	TGTGCCAGCAGCAATGACGGGTATGGCTACACCTTC
few	TRBD2	TRBV27	TRBJ2-7	CASSSSGVGYEQYF	TGTGCCAGCAGTTCGAGCGGGGTAGGCTACGAGCAGTACTTC
-	-	TRBV6-6	TRBJ1-1	CASSPPSARTEAFF	TGTGCCAGCAGTCCCCCGAGCGCGAGAACTGAAGCTTTCTTT
once	TRBD1	TRBV7-2	TRBJ1-1	CASSLNRQGPEAFF	TGTGCCAGCAGCTTAAACCGACAGGGGCCCGAAGCTTTCTTT
once	TRBD1	TRBV12-3/TRBV12-4	TRBJ2-7	CASSPDRGFEQYF	TGTGCCAGCAGCCCGGACAGGGGCTTCGAGCAGTACTTC
once	-	TRBV12-3/TRBV12-4	TRBJ1-1	CASSLDRLGGGFF	TGTGCCAGCAGTTTAGATAGGTTGGGGGGTGGTTTCTTT
-	-	TRBV7-8	TRBJ2-3	CASSVKGISLTSTDTQYF	TGTGCCAGCAGCGTAAAGGGGATCTCCCTAACTAGCACAGATACGCAGTATTTT
-	TRBD2	TRBV7-3	TRBJ2-3	CASAPGRGTDTQYF	TGTGCCAGCGCTCCAGGGAGGGGCACAGATACGCAGTATTTT
-	-	TRBV3-1/TRBV3-2	TRBJ1-4	CASSRRNEKLFF	TGTGCCAGCAGCCGACGGAATGAAAAACTGTTTTTT
-	-	TRBV5-6	TRBJ2-7	CASSLEAGYEQYF	TGTGCCAGCAGCTTGGAGGCGGGATACGAGCAGTACTTC
-	-	TRBV28	TRBJ2-1	CASIPTSTGLIGDEQFF	TGTGCCAGCATCCCAACCTCCACGGGGTTAATAGGCGATGAGCAGTTCTTC
few	-	TRBV9	TRBJ2-3	CASSVGVPTQTQYF	TGTGCCAGCAGCGTAGGCGTCCCCACCCAGACGCAGTATTTT
once	TRBD2	TRBV28	TRBJ2-3	CASSFPLAGAPGPDTQYF	TGTGCCAGCAGTTTCCCACTAGCGGGAGCCCCGGGGCCAGATACGCAGTATTTT
-	TRBD1	TRBV3-1/TRBV3-2	TRBJ1-2	CASSQVGDRVYGYTF	TGTGCCAGCAGCCAAGTGGGGGACAGGGTCTATGGCTACACCTTC
-	-	TRBV6-1	TRBJ1-5	CASSERRGQPQHF	TGTGCCAGCAGTGAAAGAAGAGGTCAGCCCCAGCATTTT
-	-	TRBV18	TRBJ1-2	CASSPRSGGTNYGYTF	TGTGCCAGCTCACCCCGATCCGGGGGTACTAACTATGGCTACACCTTC
-	-	TRBV5-1	TRBJ2-2	CASSLAVSGELFF	TGCGCCAGCAGCTTGGCGGTCTCCGGGGAGCTGTTTTTT
-	-	TRBV6-5	TRBJ1-2	CASGVSGVYGYTF	TGTGCCAGCGGCGTGTCGGGGGTTTATGGCTACACCTTC
-	-	TRBV6-5	TRBJ1-5	CASRLNSNQPQHF	TGTGCCAGCAGGCTAAATAGCAATCAGCCCCAGCATTTT
-	TRBD1	TRBV4-1	TRBJ1-2	CASSQDGTGAGGYTF	TGCGCCAGCAGCCAAGATGGGACAGGAGCTGGTGGCTACACCTTC
once	-	TRBV3-1/TRBV3-2	TRBJ2-3	CASSQGVRAGASLNTQYF	TGTGCCAGCAGCCAAGGAGTTCGAGCGGGCGCCTCCCTAAATACGCAGTATTTT
-	-	TRBV30	TRBJ1-1	CAWKVGRSNTEAFF	TGTGCCTGGAAGGTGGGCAGGTCGAACACTGAAGCTTTCTTT
-	-	TRBV11-3	TRBJ2-5	CASSLDYRETQYF	TGTGCCAGCAGCTTAGATTATAGGGAGACCCAGTACTTC
-	-	TRBV28	TRBJ1-3	CASRTPPAGNTIYF	TGTGCCAGCAGGACCCCCCCCGCGGGAAACACCATATATTTT
-	-	TRBV11-2	TRBJ2-1	CASSLDPPIGGPSYHNEQFF	TGTGCCAGCAGCTTAGATCCTCCTATAGGAGGGCCCAGTTACCACAATGAGCAGTTCTTC
-	-	TRBV19	TRBJ2-5	CASSTTPRLVGETQYF	TGTGCCAGTAGTACCACCCCCAGACTAGTTGGGGAGACCCAGTACTTC
-	-	TRBV12-3/TRBV12-4	TRBJ2-1	CASSLAGEQFF	TGTGCCAGCAGTTTGGCGGGTGAGCAGTTCTTC
-	TRBD1	TRBV6-6	TRBJ2-2	CASRTGANTGELFF	TGTGCCAGCAGGACAGGGGCCAACACCGGGGAGCTGTTTTTT
-	TRBD1	TRBV7-8	TRBJ1-2	CASSLSGTAYGYTF	TGTGCCAGCAGCTTATCCGGGACAGCCTATGGCTACACCTTC
-	-	TRBV7-2	TRBJ2-3	CASSLEASTDTQYF	TGTGCCAGCAGCTTAGAAGCCAGCACAGATACGCAGTATTTT
once	TRBD2	TRBV28	TRBJ2-1	CASSSGRRPYNEQFF	TGTGCCAGCAGTTCCGGGAGGAGGCCCTACAATGAGCAGTTCTTC
-	TRBD2	TRBV4-1	TRBJ2-3	CASSPGLAGPTDTQYF	TGCGCCAGCAGCCCCGGACTAGCGGGCCCCACAGATACGCAGTATTTT
-	-	TRBV28	TRBJ2-1	CASRPEGGDEQFF	TGTGCCAGCAGGCCAGAGGGAGGCGATGAGCAGTTCTTC
-	TRBD2	TRBV4-1	TRBJ2-2	CASSQSGSNTGELFF	TGCGCCAGCAGCCAGAGCGGGAGCAACACCGGGGAGCTGTTTTTT
-	-	TRBV19	TRBJ1-4	CASPDRPVCLLFF	TGTGCCAGCCCCGACAGGCCCGTTTGTTTGCTGTTTTTT
-	TRBD1	TRBV14	TRBJ2-5	CASSPSQAGGGETQYF	TGTGCCAGCAGCCCCTCCCAGGCAGGGGGCGGTGAGACCCAGTACTTC
-	-	TRBV11-3	TRBJ2-1	CASSQKRTIGGEQFF	TGTGCCAGCAGCCAAAAACGGACCATAGGGGGTGAGCAGTTCTTC
once	-	TRBV18	TRBJ1-4	CASSPIYSMLGEKLFF	TGTGCCAGCTCACCAATTTATTCGATGTTAGGGGAAAAACTGTTTTTT
-	-	TRBV24-1	TRBJ1-4	CATSSGDRSRKTVF	TGTGCCACCAGTTCCGGTGACAGGTCAAGAAAAACTGTTTTT
-	TRBD1	TRBV2	TRBJ1-3	CASSAGTAANTIYF	TGTGCCAGCAGCGCCGGGACAGCGGCTAACACCATATATTTT
-	TRBD1	TRBV7-8	TRBJ2-6	CASSWTRDRILVTAGANVLTF	TGTGCCAGCAGCTGGACGAGGGACAGAATCCTAGTTACGGCTGGGGCCAACGTCCTGACTTTC
-	-	TRBV18	TRBJ1-2	CASSPPDEAYGYTF	TGTGCCAGCTCACCACCGGACGAGGCATATGGCTACACCTTC
-	-	TRBV14	TRBJ2-1	CASSQVGTWAYNEQFF	TGTGCCAGCAGCCAAGTGGGCACCTGGGCCTACAATGAGCAGTTCTTC
-	TRBD2	TRBV9	TRBJ2-5	CASRATLAGDGETQYF	TGTGCCAGCAGAGCGACGCTAGCGGGAGATGGCGAGACCCAGTACTTC
-	TRBD1	TRBV5-1	TRBJ1-1	CASSRDIGTGSLGAFF	TGCGCCAGCAGTCGCGACATTGGGACAGGGAGTTTAGGAGCTTTCTTT
-	TRBD1	TRBV19	TRBJ2-5	CASSMAGTEVETQYF	TGTGCCAGTAGTATGGCCGGGACAGAAGTAGAGACCCAGTACTTC
-	-	TRBV7-3	TRBJ1-1	CASKKDNMNTEAFF	TGTGCCAGCAAAAAGGACAACATGAACACTGAAGCTTTCTTT
-	TRBD2	TRBV9	TRBJ2-1	CASSTGTSGRYGEQFF	TGTGCCAGCAGCACTGGGACTAGCGGGAGATATGGTGAGCAGTTCTTC